The T cell receptor beta chain described here comes from a study of metastatic and nonmetastatic thyroid tumors. Whole-study results and caveats: Reports indicated that malignant thyroid tumors showed significantly higher TCR beta diversity than benign nodules did, in blood and tumor.

Thyroid surgery had not been preceded by any treatment in any patient. As concerns this clone: As yet, its antigen is unknown.

Using MiXCR, TCRdb reanalyzed the PCR reads. The repertoire has 5,000 to 7,500 clones, roughly 32% of them found once; the top ten carry 15% to 20%. The CDR3 totals 12 residues. Germline CDR1 is DFQATT and CDR2 is SNEGSKA (reference sequence). V was cut by 6 bases and J by 2 bases, with 11 bases left in between. The sequence derives from a female donor with papillary thyroid cancer or a benign thyroid nodule (not recorded which). Some clones in this sample may be carry-over from other donors' samples. Material for sequencing was adjacent normal tissue. This chain uses TRBV20-1 with TRBJ2-7, with D hard to call. As DNA, the CDR3 is TGCAGTGCCCCGGACCGAGCCTACGAGCAGTACTTC. The encoded protein is CSAPDRAYEQYF.